A single sample gave rise to the 21 T cell receptor beta chains below, sequenced in a study of identical twins. MiXCR, run by TCRdb on the 5' RACE reads, gives a single entry per CDR3 protein. The sample includes about 1.7 million distinct CDR3 sequences, roughly 35% of them seen just once. The sequenced sample was cord blood. The receptors derive from a newborn girl in good health.

The chain links TRBV20-1 to TRBJ2-5; TRBD2 agrees at 10 bases. Germline V gene data show CDR1 as DFQATT and CDR2 as SNEGSKA (reference sequence). Trimming took 3 bases from V and 11 from J; bases not matched to a gene: 12. This CDR3 is built from 14 residues. This chain's CDR3 is CSARRLAGVWEQYF. CDR3 coding DNA: TGCAGTGCTAGGCGGCTAGCGGGAGTCTGGGAGCAGTACTTC.

The CDR3 reads CASRGVSYNSPLHF. In DNA form, the CDR3 reads TGTGCCAGCAGGGGAGTGTCCTATAATTCACCCCTCCACTTT. V gene TRBV28 combines with J gene TRBJ1-6; D is unclear. The CDR3 extends over 14 amino acids. Germline lookup yields CDR1 MDHEN and CDR2 SYDVKM. V dropped 6 bases and J dropped 1 base, with 7 bases sitting between them.

V and J are TRBV5-1 and TRBJ2-2, with 10 bases that match TRBD1. Germline V gene lookup returns CDR1 SGHRS and CDR2 YFSETQ. Germline trimming cut 1 base from V and 7 bases from J; bases unmatched to any gene: 7. The CDR3 has 16 amino acids. CDR3 loop: CASSLMPGTGVGELFF. CDR3 in DNA: TGCGCCAGCAGCTTGATGCCCGGGACAGGGGTCGGGGAGCTGTTTTTT.

The chain has TRBV5-1 and TRBJ2-5; D tentatively reads TRBD1 or TRBD2 (5 bases each). The closer fit of TRBJ2-7 to the DNA end suggests the J call may be wrong. This CDR3 region has 15 residues. Per the germline V gene, CDR1 is SGHRS and CDR2 is YFSETQ. CDR3 residues: CASSGGLGATYEQYF. The CDR3 DNA follows: TGCGCCAGCAGCGGGGGATTGGGCGCAACCTACGAGCAGTACTTC.

This clonotype was recorded a few times. The chain carries TRBV7-2 and TRBJ2-3; D is unclear. From germline, CDR1 is SGHTA and CDR2 FQGNSA. The CDR3 spans 13 residues. V shed 5 bases and J shed 4 bases, with 10 bases lying between them. CDR3 in amino acids: CASSLMGSDTQYF. The CDR3 DNA is TGTGCCAGCAGCCTGATGGGGTCAGATACGCAGTATTTT. The whole variable domain, filled in from reference TRBV7-2 and TRBJ2-3, reads GAGVSQSPSNKVTEKGKDVELRCDPISGHTALYWYRQSLGQGLEFLIYFQGNSAPDKSGLPSDRFSAERTGGSVSTLTIQRTQQEDSAVYLCASSLMGSDTQYFGPGTRLTVL.

In its sample, this clonotype was seen a few times. The chain is built from TRBV7-2 and TRBJ1-2; no clear D. Trimming removed 5 bases at V and 3 bases at J, with 7 bases between. The CDR3 has 12 residues. Germline V CDR1 and CDR2: SGHTA, FQGNSA. The chain's CDR3 is CASSNGDYGYTF. The DNA of the CDR3 is TGTGCCAGCAGCAACGGGGACTATGGCTACACCTTC. The full variable domain, completed using reference TRBV7-2 and TRBJ1-2, is GAGVSQSPSNKVTEKGKDVELRCDPISGHTALYWYRQSLGQGLEFLIYFQGNSAPDKSGLPSDRFSAERTGGSVSTLTIQRTQQEDSAVYLCASSNGDYGYTFGSGTRLTVV.

The rearrangement uses TRBV2 and TRBJ1-2, with 8 bases identical to TRBD1. CDR3 size: 11 residues. Per the germline V gene, CDR1 is SNHLY and CDR2 is FYNNEI. This chain's CDR3 is CGDRGPYGYTF. The CDR3, as DNA: TGTGGCGACAGGGGTCCTTATGGCTACACCTTC. Based on the CDR3 plus reference TRBV2 and TRBJ1-2, the full variable domain is EPEVTQTPSHQVTQMGQEVILRCVPISNHLYFYWYRQILGQKVEFLVSFYNNEISEKSEIFDDQFSVERPDGSNFTLKIRSTKLEDSAMYFCGDRGPYGYTFGSGTRLTVV.

The chain has TRBV20-1 and TRBJ2-3; 10 nucleotides agree with TRBD2. Germline values: CDR1 DFQATT, CDR2 SNEGSKA (reference sequence). V trimming: 6 bases; J trimming: 2 bases; junction bases outside the gene matches: 8. CDR3 length: 15 residues. CDR3 sequence: CSAPTGTSATDTQYF. The CDR3 nucleotides are TGCAGTGCGCCTACCGGGACTAGCGCCACAGATACGCAGTATTTT.

V is TRBV7-2 and J is TRBJ2-5, with 8 nucleotides matching TRBD1. The germline gives CDR1 SGHTA, CDR2 FQGNSA. This CDR3 comprises 15 residues. J gave up 11 bases and V 5 bases, and 16 bases lay outside the gene matches. CDR3 nucleotide sequence: TGTGCCAGCAGCCGCGACAGGGGAACCTACAATGGGCAGTACTTC. It specifies CASSRDRGTYNGQYF.

The chain couples TRBV20-1 to TRBJ2-1; 15 bases map to TRBD2. From germline, CDR1 is DFQATT and CDR2 SNEGSKA (reference sequence). J was trimmed by 7 bases and V by 1 base; bases with no gene match: 8. The length of the CDR3 is 17 residues. The CDR3 DNA reads TGCAGTGCTAGAGGGACTAGCGGGGGGGCCCCTACAAATGAGCAGTTCTTC. Translating it yields CSARGTSGGAPTNEQFF.

This clonotype occurred a few times. The rearrangement uses TRBV3-1 and TRBJ2-7; 8 bases are shared with TRBD2. The length of the CDR3 is 15 residues. Trimming cost V 4 bases and J 0 bases; bases outside gene matches: 5. Germline loops: CDR1 LGHDT, CDR2 YNNKEL (reference sequence). In DNA, the CDR3 is TGTGCCAGCAGCCCGACTAGCGTAAGCTCCTACGAGCAGTACTTC. Its protein is CASSPTSVSSYEQYF.

The chain employs TRBV24-1 and TRBJ2-7; 11 positions agree with TRBD1. Germline lookup yields CDR1 KGHDR and CDR2 SFDVKD. Trimming took 7 bases from V and 6 from J; bases not matched to a gene: 1. The CDR3 sequence is 12 residues long. CDR3 protein: CATRDRGREQYF. CDR3 sequence (DNA): TGTGCCACCAGGGACAGGGGGCGCGAGCAGTACTTC.

The chain combines TRBV3-1 with TRBJ2-3, with TRBD1 matching 11 bases. The germline CDR1 and CDR2 sequences are LGHDT and YNNKEL (reference sequence). CDR3 length: 16 amino acids. Trimming took 1 base from V and 2 from J; bases not matched to a gene: 2. DNA of the CDR3: TGTGCCAGCAGCCAAGTCGGACAGGGGGCCACAGATACGCAGTATTTT. Protein product: CASSQVGQGATDTQYF.

This clonotype was counted only a few times. The chain carries TRBV3-1 and TRBJ1-5; D not resolved. This CDR3 spans 14 amino acids. Trimming shortened V by 0 bases and J by 3 bases, and 6 bases separated the two germline ends. Germline lookup yields CDR1 LGHDT and CDR2 YNNKEL (reference sequence). The CDR3 is CASSQDRDNQPQHF. CDR3 DNA: TGTGCCAGCAGCCAAGATAGGGACAATCAGCCCCAGCATTTT.

The genes are TRBV7-9 and TRBJ2-3; 8 positions match TRBD1. The CDR3 loop spans 15 amino acids. J was trimmed by 2 bases and V by 6 bases; bases with no gene match: 7. Germline assignment: CDR1 SEHNR and CDR2 FQNEAQ (reference sequence). In DNA form, the CDR3 reads TGTGCCAGCAGTATGGACAGGGTAATCACAGATACGCAGTATTTT. Translation: CASSMDRVITDTQYF.

The table lists this clonotype with a few counts. The gene calls are TRBV20-1 and TRBJ2-1; 10 nucleotides agree with TRBD2. Per germline, CDR1 DFQATT and CDR2 SNEGSKA (reference sequence). The CDR3 is made up of 18 amino acids. The J segment lost 9 bases and the V segment lost 3 bases, leaving 20 bases of the junction unmatched. The CDR3: CSARPGLASQATGTEQFF. CDR3 in DNA: TGCAGTGCTAGGCCGGGACTAGCGAGCCAGGCAACGGGGACTGAGCAGTTCTTC.

The sample holds many counts of this clonotype. The rearrangement joins TRBV29-1 to TRBJ2-5, with 8 nucleotides matching TRBD1. The J call may not be correct, given that the DNA end is closer to TRBJ2-7. From germline, CDR1 is SQVTM and CDR2 ANQGSEA. The CDR3 runs 12 residues. The CDR3 coding sequence is TGCAGCGTTGAAGACAGGGGGCGCGAGCAGTACTTC. It translates to CSVEDRGREQYF.

This clonotype was counted between two and nine times. This chain uses TRBV9 with TRBJ2-1; no reliable D call. The CDR3 totals 16 residues. Per germline, CDR1 SGDLS and CDR2 YYNGEE. Trimming took 1 base from V and 0 from J, leaving 11 bases between them. The CDR3 DNA is TGTGCCAGCAGCGTATTTGGCGCCAGCTCCTACAATGAGCAGTTCTTC. It translates to CASSVFGASSYNEQFF.

This clonotype was picked up a small number of times. V gene TRBV16 combines with J gene TRBJ1-4; no firm D call. Trimming shortened V by 2 bases and J by 11 bases, and 15 bases separated the two germline ends. Germline V gene lookup returns CDR1 KGHSY and CDR2 FQNENV. CDR3 length: 14 amino acids. The chain's CDR3 is CASSQPGLMGKLFF. CDR3 DNA: TGTGCCAGCAGCCAACCTGGGCTGATGGGGAAACTGTTTTTT.

The chain links TRBV6-2 or TRBV6-3 to TRBJ2-1; 10 bases align to TRBD2. Trimming took 0 bases from V and 3 from J; bases not matched to a gene: 14. The CDR3 consists of 20 residues. Germline loops: CDR1 MNHEY, CDR2 SVGEGT. The CDR3 protein is CASSYSPLGLLAGVYNEQFF. The CDR3 coding sequence is TGTGCCAGCAGTTACTCGCCCCTTGGCCTCCTAGCGGGGGTCTACAATGAGCAGTTCTTC.

In this sample, this clonotype turned up a few times. This chain connects TRBV6-5 to TRBJ2-5; D uncertain. Germline values: CDR1 MNHEY, CDR2 SVGAGI. The CDR3 loop spans 14 amino acids. V lost 0 bases, J lost 4 bases, and 9 bases lay in between. The CDR3 loop reads CASSYSLTVETQYF. The DNA of the CDR3 is TGTGCCAGCAGTTACTCGCTCACAGTAGAGACCCAGTACTTC.